This record covers a single T cell receptor (beta chain). The antigen remains undetermined. A multiplex PCR was run with 60 Vbeta primers and 13 Jbeta primers. Libraries were prepared by immunoSEQ multiplex PCR; TCRdb keeps only in-frame clonotypes and omits some of them. The sample includes about 160,000 clones, around 78% seen only once; the top ten take roughly 6.4%. With 4 bases removed from V and 1 base from J, the gap between germline ends came to 14 bases. CDR3 length equals 15 residues. Germline loops: CDR1 GTSNPN, CDR2 SVGIG (reference sequence). The sample is drawn from a study of cytomegalovirus exposure and HLA in healthy donors. Study-wide results and caveats: Later work associated 17,000 or so TCR beta sequences with HLA alleles at 0.05 false discovery rate. Presence/absence analyses assumed roughly uniform sequencing depth across donors, which may not hold. An analysis done earlier found most TCR beta V segments productive about 87% or about 30% of the time.

Sequencing input: PBMCs. The origin of this receptor is a woman between 35 and 50 years old in good health and CMV-seropositive. This chain uses TRBV30 with TRBJ1-5, with a weak D call TRBD1 (6 bases). The CDR3 DNA follows: TGTGCCTGGAACGAAGGGGGTCGGAGCAATCAGCCCCAGCATTTT. Translation gives CAWNEGGRSNQPQHF.